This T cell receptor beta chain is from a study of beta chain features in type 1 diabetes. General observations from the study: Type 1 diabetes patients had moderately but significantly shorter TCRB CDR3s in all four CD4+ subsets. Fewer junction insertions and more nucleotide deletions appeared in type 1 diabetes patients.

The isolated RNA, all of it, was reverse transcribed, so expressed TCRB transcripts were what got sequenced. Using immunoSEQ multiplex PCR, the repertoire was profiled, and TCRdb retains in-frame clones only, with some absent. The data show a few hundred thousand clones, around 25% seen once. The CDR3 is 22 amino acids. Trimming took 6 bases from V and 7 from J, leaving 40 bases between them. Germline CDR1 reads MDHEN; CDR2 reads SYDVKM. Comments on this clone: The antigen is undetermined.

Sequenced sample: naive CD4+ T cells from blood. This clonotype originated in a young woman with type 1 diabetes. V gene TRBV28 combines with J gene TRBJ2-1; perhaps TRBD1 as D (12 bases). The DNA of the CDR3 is TGTGCCAGCAGACCCGGGACAGGGGGCCATAAGAAGCTAGCGGGAGGAATAAATGAGCAGTTCTTC. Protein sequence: CASRPGTGGHKKLAGGINEQFF. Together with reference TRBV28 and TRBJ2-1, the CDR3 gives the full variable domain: DVKVTQSSRYLVKRTGEKVFLECVQDMDHENMFWYRQDPGLGLRLIYFSYDVKMKEKGDIPEGYSVSREKKERFSLILESASTNQTSMYLCASRPGTGGHKKLAGGINEQFFGPGTRLTVL.